This entry concerns a single TCR beta chain. What it binds is not known. This sample was taken from a study of vaccination effects on CD4 cells after COVID-19. The CDR3 sequence is 14 residues long. The V end was cut by 4 bases, the J end by 4 bases, with 13 bases between. CDR1 and CDR2 (germline): KGHSH, LQKENI. Viral peptide pool expansion of antigen-specific CD4+ T cells preceded sequencing in the ViraFEST assay. When less than 11 days of culture had elapsed, CD4+ T cells were isolated. According to the study, vaccine recipients showed no prior SARS-CoV-2 infection and negative nucleocapsid antibodies. Peptides at roughly 9.2 ug/ml and IL-2 at approximately 9.1 IU/ml were added to a few million PBMC per well. Cells had half their medium changed to IL-2 medium on days 3 and 7. Assay used: immunoSEQ multiplex PCR; TCRdb lists only in-frame clones, some missing. This table has tens of thousands of clones, around 74% appearing once.

The clonotype comes from a human donor who received a COVID-19 vaccine. The V and J genes are TRBV18 and TRBJ1-1; D remains unclear. The sequences come from CD4+ T cells from PBMCs cultured with HCoV-229E spike peptides, collected before COVID-19 vaccination. The CDR3 spells CASSRYSYGTEAFF. DNA for the CDR3: TGTGCCAGCTCACGGTATTCCTACGGCACTGAAGCTTTCTTT.